Sequencing of this T cell receptor beta chain was carried out in a study of OX40 agonist ivuxolimab in advanced cancers. Study overall: Six ivuxolimab dose levels, 0.01 to 10 mg/kg, were given intravenously every 2 weeks.

Enrollment shut out patients with autoimmune disease history or systemic immunosuppression. Study outcomes and limitations: Also present in some nonresponders was a low level of normalized T-cell clonal expansion. In CD8+ T cells, expanded clones were on average more numerous than in CD4+.

CDR1 and CDR2 from the germline V gene are LNHDA and SQIVND (reference sequence). CDR3 size: 11 residues. Trimming removed 5 bases at V and 9 bases at J, with 8 bases between. As to this clone: Its cognate antigen is unknown.

Assay: immunoSEQ multiplex PCR; the TCRdb copy retains only in-frame clones and omits some. The table has roughly 24,000 clones, less than 90% seen once; the top ten hold around 29%. The sequencing here drew on CD4+ or CD8+ T cells sorted from blood, taken in a trial of the OX40 agonist ivuxolimab. The rearrangement joins TRBV19 to TRBJ2-1, with D unresolved. This TCR was sampled from an adult with an advanced solid tumor such as melanoma, head and neck, liver or kidney cancer. DNA of the CDR3: TGTGCCAGTAGTTATATACGTGAGCAGTTCTTC. It encodes CASSYIREQFF.